The rows below give T cell receptor beta chains drawn from one sample of a study of blood T cell repertoires in COVID-19. The method was immunoSEQ multiplex PCR; TCRdb's version includes in-frame clones alone and lacks a portion of them. The sample holds about 260,000 clones; approximately 86% are singletons and the top ten take approximately 2%. The sequenced material came from peripheral blood. These receptor sequences come from a man aged 30 to 39 with active or convalescent COVID-19. CDR3s include the opening cysteine and the closing phenylalanine or tryptophan. A D gene is named only where the DNA matches it firmly. Expanded clones are given a class, and other clones once, few, many or no size at all.

d_call,j_call,cdr3_length,v_call,clone_size,cdr3_nt,cdr3_aa
-,TRBJ2-5,13,TRBV12-3/TRBV12-4,-,TGTGCCAGCAGTTTATCCGGGGGAGAGACCCAGTACTTC,CASSLSGGETQYF
-,TRBJ2-7,12,TRBV6-5,-,TGTGCCAGCAGTTACTCGGGAGGCGAGCAGTACTTC,CASSYSGGEQYF
-,TRBJ2-5,13,TRBV29-1,-,TGCAGCGTTGAGGGACAAAAACAAGAGACCCAGTACTTC,CSVEGQKQETQYF
-,TRBJ1-1,13,TRBV19,-,TGTGCCAGTAGTATAGCAGGCTACACTGAAGCTTTCTTT,CASSIAGYTEAFF
-,TRBJ1-6,12,TRBV30,-,TGTGCCTGGGGACGGACAGTTTCACCCCTCCACTTT,CAWGRTVSPLHF
-,TRBJ1-1,13,TRBV5-4,-,TGTGCCGGCAGCTTTAACACAAACACTGAAGCTTTCTTT,CAGSFNTNTEAFF
-,TRBJ2-7,16,TRBV2,-,TGTGCCAGCAGTGAAGAACGCGGGGTCAGCCTCTACGAGCAGTACTTC,CASSEERGVSLYEQYF
-,TRBJ2-1,15,TRBV5-5,-,TGTGCCAGCAGCTTCGCAGACTACCACTACAATGAGCAGTTCTTC,CASSFADYHYNEQFF
TRBD1,TRBJ1-4,14,TRBV10-3,-,TGTGCCATCAGCCCCGGGACAGAGAATGAAAAACTGTTTTTT,CAISPGTENEKLFF
-,TRBJ1-2,19,TRBV5-6,-,TGTGCCAGCAGCTTGGAGGCGGAACAACTCCTCGGAACTAACTATGGCTACACCTTC,CASSLEAEQLLGTNYGYTF
-,TRBJ2-2,13,TRBV12-3/TRBV12-4,-,TGTGCCAGCACCGGCCGGGGTCCCGGGGAGCTGTTTTTT,CASTGRGPGELFF
-,TRBJ2-1,14,TRBV7-2,-,TGTGCCAGCAGCTTACATCCCCCCAGTGATGAGCAGTTCTTC,CASSLHPPSDEQFF
TRBD2,TRBJ2-6,16,TRBV5-5,-,TGTGCCAGCAGCTTGGTCGGGGGGTCTGGGGCCAACGTCCTGACTTTC,CASSLVGGSGANVLTF
TRBD1,TRBJ1-2,14,TRBV5-1,-,TGCGCCAGCAGCACGACAGGGAATGGGGTTGGCTACACCTTC,CASSTTGNGVGYTF
-,TRBJ2-7,14,TRBV4-1,-,TGCGCCAGCAGCCAAGGGACACGAACCTACGAGCAGTACTTC,CASSQGTRTYEQYF
TRBD2,TRBJ2-3,20,TRBV10-1,-,TGCGCCAGCAGTGAGTCCGGACTAGCGGGGGGCCGGGGGGCCACAGATACGCAGTATTTT,CASSESGLAGGRGATDTQYF
-,TRBJ2-7,13,TRBV15,once,TGTGCCACCAGCCGTCCAGGGTTTGGGGAGCAGTACTTC,CATSRPGFGEQYF
TRBD1,TRBJ1-1,13,TRBV27,-,TGTGCCAGCGGGTACAGGGGAAACACTGAAGCTTTCTTT,CASGYRGNTEAFF
-,TRBJ2-7,15,TRBV7-2,-,TGTGCCAGCAGCTTAGGGGGAGTAGCGAACTACGAGCAGTACTTC,CASSLGGVANYEQYF
-,TRBJ1-2,14,TRBV7-2,-,TGTGCCAGCAGCTTAGGTTCGCAGTTCTATGGCTACACCTTC,CASSLGSQFYGYTF
TRBD1,TRBJ1-1,14,TRBV19,-,TGTGCCAGTAGTGACCGGGACAGGGGGCGAGCAGCTTTCTTT,CASSDRDRGRAAFF
-,TRBJ1-4,15,TRBV6-6,-,TGTGCCAGCAGTTACGTCCGGGGGGGCGGTGAAAAACTGTTTTTT,CASSYVRGGGEKLFF
TRBD1,TRBJ2-7,15,TRBV6-2/TRBV6-3,-,TGTGCCAGCAGTCCCGGGACAGGGGGCCCCTACGAGCAGTACTTC,CASSPGTGGPYEQYF
TRBD2,TRBJ2-5,17,TRBV11-2,-,TGTGCCAGCAGCTTAGGGCTTCGGGGCGGGGGACAAGAGACCCAGTACTTC,CASSLGLRGGGQETQYF
-,TRBJ1-2,13,TRBV12-3/TRBV12-4,-,TGTGCCAGCAGTCGGACAGCTATGGATGGCTACACCTTC,CASSRTAMDGYTF
-,TRBJ1-1,18,TRBV4-1,few,TGCGCCAGCAGCCAAGATCGTCAGGGGCCACGAGGCAACACTGAAGCTTTCTTT,CASSQDRQGPRGNTEAFF
-,TRBJ1-4,16,TRBV5-6,-,TGTGCCAGCAGCTCCCTTGGCCATGCAACTAATGAAAAACTGTTTTTT,CASSSLGHATNEKLFF
-,TRBJ1-2,13,TRBV27,-,TGTGCCAGCAGTTTAATGGGAGAAGGTGGCTACACCTTC,CASSLMGEGGYTF
-,TRBJ1-1,12,TRBV29-1,-,TGCAGCGCGAACCCCAGGGATAGTGAAGCTTTCTTT,CSANPRDSEAFF
-,TRBJ1-5,13,TRBV19,few,TGTGCCAGTAGTATAGGGAGATTTCAGCCCCAGCATTTT,CASSIGRFQPQHF
-,TRBJ1-1,17,TRBV19,-,TGTGCCAGTAGTACCTCATACTACAGGGTTAAGAACACTGAAGCTTTCTTT,CASSTSYYRVKNTEAFF
TRBD1,TRBJ1-2,14,TRBV5-1,once,TGCGCCAGCAGGGCCCAGGGGGTTAACTATGGCTACACCTTC,CASRAQGVNYGYTF
TRBD2,TRBJ2-1,19,TRBV3-1/TRBV3-2,-,TGTGCCAGCAGCCAAAGATACCTAGCGGGGGCCGTCTCCTACAATGAGCAGTTCTTC,CASSQRYLAGAVSYNEQFF
-,TRBJ2-3,15,TRBV9,-,TGTGCCAGCAGCGCTGGCGGCAGCCTCACAGATACGCAGTATTTT,CASSAGGSLTDTQYF
-,TRBJ2-7,14,TRBV9,-,TGTGCCAGCAGCGCGGGGACTTCCCTTTACGAGCAGTACTTC,CASSAGTSLYEQYF
TRBD2,TRBJ2-1,16,TRBV6-6,-,TGTGCCAGCAGTTTCACAGCGGGGGGGCCCGATTGGTGGCAGTTCTTC,CASSFTAGGPDWWQFF
-,TRBJ1-4,14,TRBV7-9,-,TGTGCCAGCAGAAGGGGTGCACTTGATGAAAAACTGTTTTTT,CASRRGALDEKLFF
TRBD1,TRBJ1-5,16,TRBV5-6,-,TGTGCCAGCAGCATAAGGACAGGGGCGAGCAATCAGCCCCAGCATTTT,CASSIRTGASNQPQHF
TRBD2,TRBJ2-3,15,TRBV11-2,-,TGTGCCAGCAGCTTAGATAATAGCGGGACCGGTACGCAGTATTTT,CASSLDNSGTGTQYF